The TCR beta chain described here comes from a study of blood T cell repertoires in COVID-19. As for the study in general: From the United States, Italy and Spain came samples of acute and convalescent COVID-19. PBMCs, B-cell-depleted T cells, or T cells provided the cDNA or gDNA that made up the material.

The CDR3 spans 14 residues. V lost 7 bases and J lost 4; bases outside the gene matches: 5. The germline V gene has CDR1 KGHDR and CDR2 SFDVKD. A few counts support this clone. In the same sample, other DNA sequences code for this CDR3. Libraries were prepared by immunoSEQ multiplex PCR; TCRdb keeps only in-frame clonotypes and omits some of them. Of a few hundred thousand clones in the sample, around nine tenths were seen once. The study recruited people aged about 18 to 89 years across about two dozen US areas. Assignment of participants to cohorts was predicated upon participant-reported clinical history.

This receptor was taken from a woman in her thirties or forties who had been exposed to COVID-19. The genes are TRBV24-1 and TRBJ1-5, with 8 nucleotides matching TRBD1. Sample: PBMCs or T cells enriched from blood (not recorded which). DNA for the CDR3: TGTGCCACCAGAGGACAGGGCCTAAATCAGCCCCAGCATTTT. It codes for CATRGQGLNQPQHF.